Reported below is one T cell receptor (beta chain). As yet, its antigen is unknown. This sample stems from a study of molecular identifiers for immune sequencing clone quantification. Turning to the study itself: In replicates, the authors split RNA from around 20,000 or 100,000 naive CD8 cells five ways and sequenced four.

The CDR3 sequence is 15 residues long. From germline, CDR1 is SGHNT and CDR2 YYREEE (reference sequence). Trimming took 3 bases from V and 2 from J; bases not matched to a gene: 6. Points from the study as a whole: The sizes of highly expanded clones could be underestimated when identical TCR molecules share a barcode. Among effectors, clones above 20 RNA copies held over 99% of molecules; among naive cells, under 1%. Jurkat TCR RNA spiked in from one cell reportedly remained identifiable amid 970,000 or so naive cells.

TCRdb reprocessed the PCR reads via MiXCR and lists one record per CDR3 protein. The table has around 460,000 distinct CDR3 sequences, about 25% seen once. The clonotype originates from a human donor in good health. Some libraries in this study had Jurkat cell RNA spiked in. This chain uses TRBV5-4 with TRBJ2-7, with 9 nucleotides matching TRBD1. Sequenced: naive CD8+ T cells from blood, with Jurkat cell RNA spiked in. The sample's subset: FACS-sorted CD8+CD4-CCR7+CD45RA+ naive T cells. The CDR3 DNA reads as TGTGCCAGCAGCTCCGAGGGACAGGGTACCTACGAGCAGTACTTC. It codes for CASSSEGQGTYEQYF.